Presented here are 3 T cell receptor beta chains from one specimen sequenced in a study of identical twins. From the 5' RACE reads, TCRdb called clonotypes with MiXCR, one entry per CDR3 protein. The sample includes approximately 690,000 distinct CDR3 sequences, roughly 6.2% of them seen just once. Sequencing used naive T cells sorted from blood. The receptors stem from a young man in good health.

CDR3 region: CASSYSGTNSYEQYF. CDR3 DNA: TGTGCCAGCAGCTATTCCGGGACTAACTCCTACGAGCAGTACTTC. The rearrangement uses TRBV7-2 and TRBJ2-7; 7 positions agree with TRBD2. V dropped 4 bases and J dropped 0; count of bases not matched to a gene: 6. Germline V gene sequence: CDR1 SGHTA, CDR2 FQGNSA. This CDR3 has 15 amino acids.

This clonotype has ten or more counts. The chain employs TRBV5-1 and TRBJ2-1; D remains unclear. Germline assignment: CDR1 SGHRS and CDR2 YFSETQ. This CDR3 region has 16 residues. V was trimmed by 0 bases and J by 2 bases, leaving 12 bases between them. CDR3 amino acids: CASSLEGGTAYNEQFF. In nucleotides, the CDR3 is TGCGCCAGCAGCTTGGAGGGCGGAACAGCCTACAATGAGCAGTTCTTC.

This clonotype was seen at least ten times. The gene calls are TRBV5-6 and TRBJ2-7; no clear D gene. This CDR3 region has 15 residues. Trimming removed 5 bases from V and 4 bases from J, with 19 bases in between. CDR1 and CDR2 (germline): SGHDT, YYEEEE. The CDR3 coding sequence is TGTGCCAGCAGTTTCGGGCCTGGTGGCGCTTACGAGCAGTACTTC. It encodes CASSFGPGGAYEQYF.